The sample holds many counts of the clone carrying this TCR beta chain. Its specificity is unknown. The sample comes from a study of T cell repertoires in cytomegalovirus infection. As for the study in general: Matching HLA type and CMV infection were both indicated by public TCR beta signatures. Study-level points and caveats: Cumulative frequency (of public TCR beta family members) identified carriers of CMV plus the relevant HLA.

Via MiXCR, TCRdb re-called the reads, giving one row per CDR3 protein. The repertoire has some 130,000 distinct CDR3 sequences, roughly a quarter of them found once; the top ten carry almost 35%. CDR1 and CDR2 (germline): ENHRY, SYGVKD. CDR3 length: 17 amino acids. V was clipped by 0 bases and J by 6 bases; unmatched bases: 4. The genes are TRBV10-3 and TRBJ2-1; 14 nucleotides align to TRBD2. The sample comprised PBMCs, sequenced either directly or after in vitro stimulation (not recorded which). The TCR originated in a human donor in good health (CMV status not recorded). Some clones in this sample may be carry-over from other donors' samples. CDR3 residues: CAISESGTSGSSNEQFF. The CDR3 DNA follows: TGTGCCATCAGTGAGTCGGGGACTAGCGGGAGCTCCAATGAGCAGTTCTTC.